Following are 19 T cell receptor beta chains from one sample sequenced in a study of response to subunit inactivated influenza vaccine. TCRdb fed the RT-PCR reads into MiXCR, producing one record per CDR3 protein. The profile shows over 150,000 distinct CDR3 sequences, nearly 9.5% of them singletons. Material: non-naive T cells sorted from PBMCs, obtained on the day of vaccination. Receptor source: a man in his fifties who received an inactivated influenza vaccine.

This sequence joins TRBV4-2 and TRBJ1-1, with D unresolved. The germline V and J ends were trimmed by 5 bases and 0 bases, with 13 bases remaining between them. CDR3 size: 15 residues. Germline values: CDR1 LGHNA, CDR2 YNFKEQ. The CDR3 protein is CASSTIGRVNTEAFF. CDR3 nucleotides: TGTGCCAGCAGCACGATTGGACGGGTGAACACTGAAGCTTTCTTT.

This clonotype was seen a few times. The chain joins TRBV6-2 or TRBV6-3 to TRBJ2-1, with 11 bases fitting TRBD2. CDR1 and CDR2 from the germline V gene are MNHEY and SVGEGT. The ends lost 5 bases at V and 15 bases at J; junction bases unmatched: 6. The CDR3 consists of 12 residues. The CDR3 bases are TGTGCCAGCAGTCTCGGACTAGCGGGTCCGTTCTTC. It codes for CASSLGLAGPFF.

This clonotype has a count of ten or more. This rearrangement joins TRBV11-2 to TRBJ1-5, with D maybe TRBD1 (5 bases). The CDR3 is 15 residues long. The V and J ends lost 5 bases and 0 bases respectively, with 11 bases between them. The germline CDR1 and CDR2 sequences are SGHAT and FQNNGV. This CDR3 reads CASSPDTNSNQPQHF. In DNA, the CDR3 is TGTGCCAGCAGCCCGGACACGAATAGCAATCAGCCCCAGCATTTT.

This clonotype has a handful of counts. The chain carries TRBV5-1 and TRBJ2-1, with D perhaps being TRBD1 or TRBD2 (5 bases each). Germline V CDR1 and CDR2: SGHRS, YFSETQ. There are 15 residues in the CDR3. Trimming shortened V by 4 bases and J by 9 bases, and 20 bases separated the two germline ends. CDR3 in amino acids: CASSPRGALVSEQFF. The CDR3 DNA follows: TGCGCCAGCAGCCCACGAGGGGCCCTGGTTAGTGAGCAGTTCTTC.

DNA of the CDR3: TGTGCCAGCAGCACGCGCCCCGGGGAGGGCCATGTAGAGACCCAGTACTTC. Residues: CASSTRPGEGHVETQYF. The chain carries TRBV7-9 and TRBJ2-5, with 7 nucleotides matching TRBD2. The germline gives CDR1 SEHNR, CDR2 FQNEAQ (reference sequence). The CDR3 length is 17 residues. V trimming: 5 bases; J trimming: 4 bases; junction bases outside the gene matches: 16.

This clonotype has a handful of counts. The chain has TRBV5-5 and TRBJ1-1, with D perhaps TRBD1 (5 bases). Trimming removed 6 bases at V and 3 bases at J, with 12 bases between. The CDR3 spans 13 residues. The germline V gene encodes CDR1 SGHKS and CDR2 YYEKEE (reference sequence). This chain's CDR3 is CASKFQGDTEAFF. The CDR3 DNA follows: TGTGCCAGCAAGTTTCAGGGTGACACTGAAGCTTTCTTT.

The chain is built from TRBV20-1 and TRBJ2-1; D gene uncertain. In germline, CDR1 is DFQATT, CDR2 SNEGSKA (reference sequence). The ends were cut back, 6 bases at V and 1 base at J, with 16 bases in the middle. The CDR3 spans 15 residues. The CDR3 coding sequence is TGCAGTGCCAGCACGGGCCAGACTTCCTACAATGAGCAGTTCTTC. Translated, it gives CSASTGQTSYNEQFF.

J is TRBJ2-7 and V is TRBV7-2; D gene unclear. V was trimmed by 0 bases and J by 0 bases, leaving 15 bases between them. This CDR3 region has 17 residues. CDR1 and CDR2 from the germline V gene are SGHTA and FQGNSA. The CDR3 reads CASSLAGSAASSYEQYF. CDR3 sequence (DNA): TGTGCCAGCAGCTTAGCCGGTTCCGCGGCTAGCTCCTACGAGCAGTACTTC.

V is TRBV7-8 and J is TRBJ1-6, with unresolved D. CDR3 length: 14 amino acids. CDR1 and CDR2 from the germline V gene are SGHVS and FQNEAQ. The germline V and J ends were trimmed by 3 bases and 6 bases, with 9 bases remaining between them. The CDR3 sequence: CASSFRERNSPLHF. The DNA of the CDR3 is TGTGCCAGCAGCTTCAGAGAACGTAATTCACCCCTCCACTTT.

The rearrangement links TRBV11-3 to TRBJ2-7; 7 positions agree with TRBD1. This CDR3 comprises 14 residues. V shed 5 bases, J shed 4 bases, and the junction held 8 bases outside the gene matches. Germline V gives CDR1 SGHNT, CDR2 YENEEA. The CDR3 region has the DNA TGTGCCAGCAGCCCGGACAGGTGGGCGTACGAGCAGTACTTC. Translating it yields CASSPDRWAYEQYF.

The chain couples TRBV20-1 to TRBJ2-3, with TRBD2 matching 7 bases. V shed 3 bases and J 4 bases; nucleotides not matched to a gene: 7. CDR3 length equals 14 residues. Germline CDR1 reads DFQATT; CDR2 reads SNEGSKA (reference sequence). This CDR3 is CSARSLAGADTQYF. In nucleotides, the CDR3 is TGCAGTGCTAGGAGTCTGGCGGGGGCAGATACGCAGTATTTT.

This clonotype came up many times. The V call is TRBV18, the J call TRBJ2-1; D not resolved. CDR3 size: 12 residues. Germline V gene sequence: CDR1 KGHSH, CDR2 LQKENI. V lost 4 bases to trimming and J lost 7 bases, with 8 bases between them. CDR3 sequence reads: CASSRQQNEQFF. The DNA for the CDR3 is TGTGCCAGCTCACGGCAGCAAAATGAGCAGTTCTTC.

The V and J genes are TRBV7-8 and TRBJ2-1, with D perhaps matching TRBD1 (5 bases). Trimming took 2 bases from V and 5 from J, leaving 16 bases between them. CDR3 size: 16 residues. Germline CDR1 reads SGHVS; CDR2 reads FQNEAQ. CDR3 in DNA: TGTGCCAGCAGCTTACAACGTGTGGCAGGGCACAATGAGCAGTTCTTC. Its translation is CASSLQRVAGHNEQFF.

This clonotype was detected many times. V usage is TRBV28 and J usage is TRBJ1-3; D unclear. This CDR3 is built from 15 residues. Germline V gene lookup returns CDR1 MDHEN and CDR2 SYDVKM. Trimming removed 6 bases from V and 1 base from J, with 13 bases in between. Written as DNA, the CDR3 is TGTGCCAGCAGCCCTCCGCGTATTTCTGGAAACACCATATATTTT. Its translation is CASSPPRISGNTIYF.

This sequence joins TRBV19 and TRBJ2-3; TRBD1 or TRBD2 may be the D gene (5 bases each). Germline V lookup: CDR1 LNHDA, CDR2 SQIVND (reference sequence). V was trimmed by 4 bases and J by 0 bases, leaving 23 bases between them. The CDR3 contains 19 residues. The CDR3 spells CASSRAPRQGPFSTDTQYF. The CDR3 DNA follows: TGTGCCAGTAGTAGGGCCCCCCGGCAGGGACCCTTTAGCACAGATACGCAGTATTTT.

The V and J genes are TRBV7-8 and TRBJ2-3; D call uncertain. The V gene's germline CDR1 is SGHVS and CDR2 FQNEAQ. V was trimmed by 2 bases and J by 1 base, leaving 19 bases between them. This CDR3 has 18 residues. In nucleotides, the CDR3 is TGTGCCAGCAGCTTATACCCGACTCAGATTTCCCGCACAGATACGCAGTATTTT. Its protein product is CASSLYPTQISRTDTQYF. Combining the CDR3 with reference TRBV7-8 and TRBJ2-3 gives the whole variable domain GAGVSQSPRYKVAKRGQDVALRCDPISGHVSLFWYQQALGQGPEFLTYFQNEAQLDKSGLPSDRFFAERPEGSVSTLKIQRTQQEDSAVYLCASSLYPTQISRTDTQYFGPGTRLTVL.

This clonotype was counted once. Given a much more abundant clone one base away, this may be a read error. The V call is TRBV28, the J call TRBJ2-4; D gene unclear. With 7 bases removed from V and 0 bases from J, the gap between germline ends came to 16 bases. The germline CDR1 and CDR2 sequences are MDHEN and SYDVKM. The CDR3 is 16 amino acids. In nucleotides, the CDR3 is TGTGCCAGCACCACTTTGGGCCCCATAGCCAAAAACATTCAGTACTTC. Translating it yields CASTTLGPIAKNIQYF.

This clonotype occurred a few times. The rearrangement links TRBV19 to TRBJ1-1; a possible D gene is TRBD1 (5 bases). Germline lookup yields CDR1 LNHDA and CDR2 SQIVND (reference sequence). This CDR3 region has 13 residues. Trimming left V 6 bases short and J 4 bases short, with 12 bases between. The chain's CDR3 is CASRPQVITEAFF. CDR3 sequence (DNA): TGTGCCAGTAGGCCACAGGTGATCACTGAAGCTTTCTTT.

This clonotype appeared many times. The chain couples TRBV5-1 to TRBJ2-1; 11 nucleotides line up with TRBD2. Per the germline V gene, CDR1 is SGHRS and CDR2 is YFSETQ. This CDR3 region has 16 residues. V gave up 1 base and J gave up 0 bases; unmatched junction bases: 0. CDR3 residues: CASSLTSGSSYNEQFF. Here the CDR3 DNA reads TGCGCCAGCAGCTTGACTAGCGGGAGCTCCTACAATGAGCAGTTCTTC. Full variable domain (remainder filled in from reference TRBV5-1 and TRBJ2-1): KAGVTQTPRYLIKTRGQQVTLSCSPISGHRSVSWYQQTPGQGLQFLFEYFSETQRNKGNFPGRFSGRQFSNSRSEMNVSTLELGDSALYLCASSLTSGSSYNEQFFGPGTRLTVL.